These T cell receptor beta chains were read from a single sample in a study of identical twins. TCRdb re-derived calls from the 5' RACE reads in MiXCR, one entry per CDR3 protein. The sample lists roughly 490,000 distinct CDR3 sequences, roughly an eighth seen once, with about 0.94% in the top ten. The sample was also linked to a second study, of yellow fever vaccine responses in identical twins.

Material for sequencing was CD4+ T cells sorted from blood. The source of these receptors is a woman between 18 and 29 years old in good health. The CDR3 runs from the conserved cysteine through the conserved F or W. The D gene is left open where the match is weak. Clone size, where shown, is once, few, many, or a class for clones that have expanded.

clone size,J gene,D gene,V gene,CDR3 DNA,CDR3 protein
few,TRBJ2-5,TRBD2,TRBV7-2,TGTGCCAGCAGCTCCGCTAGCGGGGGTTCAGAGACCCAGTACTTC,CASSSASGGSETQYF
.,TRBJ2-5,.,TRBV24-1,TGTGCCACCAGTTCGAGCAGGGCCACTTCCAACCAAGAGACCCAGTACTTC,CATSSSRATSNQETQYF
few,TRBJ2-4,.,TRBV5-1,TGCGCCAGCAGCCTGGGACTGCCGGAAAACATTCAGTACTTC,CASSLGLPENIQYF
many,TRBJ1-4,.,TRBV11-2,TGTGCCAGCAGCTTAACTAATGAAAAACTGTTTTTT,CASSLTNEKLFF
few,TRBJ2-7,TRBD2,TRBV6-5,TGTGCCAGCAGTTACTCTAGGACTAGCCCCTACGAGCAGTACTTC,CASSYSRTSPYEQYF
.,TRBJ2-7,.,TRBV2,TGTGCCAGCAGTGAAGCTGTAACCTACGAGCAGTACTTC,CASSEAVTYEQYF
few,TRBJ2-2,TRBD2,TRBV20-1,TGCAGTGCTAGAGATCTTTCTAGCGGGGGGGCGAACACCGGGGAGCTGTTTTTT,CSARDLSSGGANTGELFF
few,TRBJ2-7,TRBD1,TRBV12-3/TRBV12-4,TGTGCCAGCAGGAGCCGACAGGGCCAGTACTTC,CASRSRQGQYF
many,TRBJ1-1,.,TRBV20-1,TGCAGTGCTAGTGGCGGAGGCTACGCTGAAGCTTTCTTT,CSASGGGYAEAFF
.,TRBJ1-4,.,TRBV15,TGTGCCACCAGGGGTGGGTTTGGCGAAAAACTGTTTTTT,CATRGGFGEKLFF
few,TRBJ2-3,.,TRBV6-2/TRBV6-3,TGTGCCAGCAAGCGGGCCCAATACACAGATACGCAGTATTTT,CASKRAQYTDTQYF